These T cell receptor gamma chains were read from a single sample in a study of human gamma delta and Vdelta1 T cells. TCRdb re-called the PCR reads through CATT. The table has approximately 9,000 gamma-chain clones, 45% seen once. Which antigens these TCRs recognize remains unknown. The sample taken for sequencing was Vdelta1 gamma-delta T cells from blood grown in culture (DOT cells). The receptors here all came from a human donor in good health. CDR3s include the opening cysteine and the closing phenylalanine or tryptophan. Part of the rows lack a size; the others show once, few, many or a class for expanded clones.

TRGJ1/TRGJ2 | NA | TRGV5 | TGTGCCACCTGGGACAGGCGTCCTTATTATAAGAAACTCTTT | CATWDRRPYYKKLF
TRGJ1/TRGJ2 | NA | TRGV8 | TGTGCCACCTGGGGAAATAATTATAAGAAACTCTTT | CATWGNNYKKLF
TRGJ1/TRGJ2 | NA | TRGV2 | TGTGCCACCTGGACCGACTCCTTTAAGAAACTCTTT | CATWTDSFKKLF
TRGJ1/TRGJ2 | NA | TRGV10 | TGTGCTGCGTGGGTTATTTATAAGAAACTCTTT | CAAWVIYKKLF
TRGJ1/TRGJ2 | few | TRGV5 | TGTGCCACCTGGGACAGGCCTAGGACGGAATATAAGAAACTCTTT | CATWDRPRTEYKKLF
TRGJ1/TRGJ2 | few | TRGV10 | TGTGCTGCGCCTGGAGAGAAACTCTTT | CAAPGEKLF
TRGJ1/TRGJ2 | NA | TRGV9 | TGTGCCTTGTGGGAGGTGCCCGGGTGGAAACTCTTT | CALWEVPGWKLF
TRGJ1/TRGJ2 | NA | TRGV5 | TGTGCCACCTGGGACAGGTGGCAGAAACTCTTT | CATWDRWQKLF
TRGJP1 | NA | TRGV10 | TGTGCTGCGTGGTATTCCACTGGTTGGTTCAAGATATTT | CAAWYSTGWFKIF
TRGJ1/TRGJ2 | NA | TRGV4 | TGTGCCACCTGGGATGGGCCTATGTTGGATTATAAGAAACTCTTT | CATWDGPMLDYKKLF
TRGJ1/TRGJ2 | NA | TRGV4 | TGTGCCACCTGGGATGCCGTATCTTCTTATAAGAAACTCTTT | CATWDAVSSYKKLF
TRGJ1/TRGJ2 | few | TRGV9 | TGTGCCTTGTGGGAGGTGCATTCTTATTATAAGAAACTCTTT | CALWEVHSYYKKLF
TRGJ1/TRGJ2 | NA | TRGV8 | TGTGCCACCTGGGATCGCACCTATTATTATAAGAAACTCTTT | CATWDRTYYYKKLF
TRGJ1/TRGJ2 | NA | TRGV4 | TGTGCCACCTGGAATCCGACTAAGAAACTCTTT | CATWNPTKKLF
TRGJ1/TRGJ2 | NA | TRGV3 | TGTGCCACCTGGGCCGGATATTATAAGAAACTCTTT | CATWAGYYKKLF
TRGJ1/TRGJ2 | NA | TRGV2 | TGTGCCACCTGGGACGGGACAACGGATTATTATAAGAAACTCTTT | CATWDGTTDYYKKLF
TRGJ1/TRGJ2 | NA | TRGV4 | TGTGCCACCTGGGACTATTCTTATTATAAGAAACTCTTT | CATWDYSYYKKLF
TRGJ1/TRGJ2 | NA | TRGV5 | TGTGCCACCTGGGACTCCAATTCCGATAAGAAACTCTTT | CATWDSNSDKKLF
TRGJP2 | once | TRGV4 | TGTGCCACCTGGGATGGGCGGAGTGATTGGATCAAGACGTTT | CATWDGRSDWIKTF
TRGJ1/TRGJ2 | NA | TRGV2 | TGTGCCACCTGGGACGGGCCTAGCTATTATAAGAAACTCTTT | CATWDGPSYYKKLF
TRGJ1/TRGJ2 | NA | TRGV5 | TGTGCCACCTGGGTCAGGCCCGCGGGGAAACTCTTT | CATWVRPAGKLF
TRGJP2 | NA | TRGV3 | TGTGCCACCTGGGACAGGCCTAGTGTCAAGACGTTT | CATWDRPSVKTF
TRGJP1 | few | TRGV2 | TGTGCCACCTGGGACGATACCACTGGTTGGTTCAAGATATTT | CATWDDTTGWFKIF